The TCR beta chain under discussion was sequenced for a study of beta chain features in type 1 diabetes. Every bit of the isolated RNA underwent reverse transcription, so sequencing read expressed TCRB transcripts. Data came from immunoSEQ multiplex PCR; TCRdb stores just in-frame clones and leaves some out. The sample consists of roughly 500,000 clones, roughly an eighth of them appearing once. This clone was seen a handful of times. The sequence was collected from a woman under 30 in good health. Sequenced input: naive CD4+ T cells from blood.

CDR3 protein: CASSTLAVETQYF. Written as DNA, the CDR3 is TGCGCCAGCAGCACCCTAGCGGTGGAGACCCAGTACTTC. The V gene is TRBV5-1, the J gene TRBJ2-5, with 7 bases fitting TRBD2. This CDR3 comprises 13 residues. V dropped 4 bases and J dropped 5; count of bases not matched to a gene: 5. Germline CDR1 reads SGHRS; CDR2 reads YFSETQ.